The 20 T cell receptor beta chains in this list originate from one sample, sequenced in a study of blood T cell repertoires in COVID-19. The repertoire was sequenced with immunoSEQ multiplex PCR; TCRdb's copy has only in-frame clones and lacks some. Counted here are roughly 170,000 clones, roughly 80% occurring once; the ten biggest clones make up about 6%. The sample was PBMCs or T cells enriched from blood (not recorded which). The source of these receptors is a woman between 40 and 50 years old with acute COVID-19.

V and J are TRBV30 and TRBJ2-1; a possible D gene is TRBD2 (5 bases). The CDR3 length is 15 residues. Germline V gene lookup returns CDR1 GTSNPN and CDR2 SVGIG (reference sequence). Trimming pared 0 bases from V and 7 bases from J, leaving 16 bases between. The CDR3, as DNA: TGTGCCTGGAGTGTACTGGCGGGCACCCTAAATGAGCAGTTCTTC. Its translation: CAWSVLAGTLNEQFF.

The rearrangement links TRBV5-1 to TRBJ2-1; D remains ambiguous. The CDR3 has 14 residues. Trimming pared 1 base from V and 5 bases from J, leaving 10 bases between. Germline V gene sequence: CDR1 SGHRS, CDR2 YFSETQ. DNA for the CDR3: TGCGCCAGCAGCTTGCCTAGGAGCGACAATGAGCAGTTCTTC. Translated, it gives CASSLPRSDNEQFF.

V is TRBV7-2 and J is TRBJ2-1; D perhaps matches TRBD2 (5 bases). Germline V CDR1 and CDR2: SGHTA, FQGNSA. The CDR3 runs to 13 residues. Trimming cost V 5 bases and J 14 bases, with 19 bases left between them. For the CDR3, the DNA is TGTGCCAGCAGCCCTCGGACCGGGAAGGTGGAGTTCTTC. It yields the protein CASSPRTGKVEFF.

V and J are TRBV19 and TRBJ2-2; 11 bases align to TRBD1. The J segment lost 9 bases and the V segment lost 5 bases, leaving 5 bases of the junction unmatched. This CDR3 comprises 14 residues. Germline V gene data show CDR1 as LNHDA and CDR2 as SQIVND (reference sequence). CDR3: CASSWTGGPRELFF. As DNA, the CDR3 is TGTGCCAGTAGTTGGACAGGGGGCCCGCGGGAGCTGTTTTTT.

The gene calls are TRBV15 and TRBJ1-4, with D possibly TRBD1 on 6 matching bases. CDR3 length: 14 amino acids. Looked up from germline, CDR1 is LNHNV and CDR2 is YYDKDF (reference sequence). Deletions cut 3 bases from V and 4 bases from J, with 9 bases between. In DNA form, the CDR3 reads TGTGCCACCAGCAGTCCAGGGGTTAATGAAAAACTGTTTTTT. Protein product: CATSSPGVNEKLFF.

The chain employs TRBV6-4 and TRBJ2-1; D is perhaps TRBD2 (6 bases). The CDR3 has 13 residues. The ends were cut back, 0 bases at V and 10 bases at J, with 10 bases in the middle. CDR1 and CDR2 (germline): MRHNA, SNTAGT. The CDR3 DNA is TGTGCCAGCAGTGACTCGGAGAGCGGGGAGCAGTTCTTC. Encoded protein: CASSDSESGEQFF.

The CDR3 sequence: CASSTRNTPWTEAFF. CDR3 DNA sequence: TGTGCCAGCAGTACGAGGAACACCCCTTGGACTGAAGCTTTCTTT. The chain links TRBV27 to TRBJ1-1; D ambiguous. This CDR3 spans 15 amino acids. V shed 5 bases and J shed 5 bases, with 18 bases lying between them. Germline V gene lookup returns CDR1 MNHEY and CDR2 SMNVEV (reference sequence).

This chain joins TRBV7-9 and TRBJ2-7, with 8 bases fitting TRBD1. CDR1 is SEHNR, CDR2 FQNEAQ, per germline (reference sequence). The CDR3 extends over 15 amino acids. V shed 5 bases, J shed 2 bases, and the junction held 8 bases outside the gene matches. The CDR3 DNA reads as TGTGCCAGCAGCGTAGACGGGACAGGCGCCTACGAGCAGTACTTC. It is translated as CASSVDGTGAYEQYF.

The V gene is TRBV19, the J gene TRBJ1-2; TRBD1 aligns across 8 bases. The junction had 5 bases not matched to a gene; V was cut back by 0 bases and J by 2 bases. Germline CDR1 is LNHDA and CDR2 is SQIVND (reference sequence). The CDR3 consists of 16 residues. The CDR3 is CASSIDLWTGNYGYTF. The CDR3 coding sequence is TGTGCCAGTAGTATAGATCTTTGGACAGGGAACTATGGCTACACCTTC.

The rearrangement joins TRBV19 to TRBJ1-5; 7 nucleotides align to TRBD1. Germline CDR1 LNHDA, CDR2 SQIVND (reference sequence). The CDR3 length is 14 residues. The ends lost 3 bases at V and 3 bases at J; junction bases unmatched: 2. The CDR3 reads CASSMGQNNQPQHF. The DNA of the CDR3 is TGTGCCAGTAGTATGGGACAGAACAATCAGCCCCAGCATTTT.

This clone was counted a few times. The chain couples TRBV9 to TRBJ1-1; D might be TRBD1 (5 bases). V was pared by 4 bases and J by 0 bases, with 10 bases between. The CDR3 consists of 14 residues. From germline, CDR1 is SGDLS and CDR2 YYNGEE. CDR3 nucleotide sequence: TGTGCCAGCAGCCCGGGGGGGTTGAACACTGAAGCTTTCTTT. Its translation is CASSPGGLNTEAFF. Full variable domain (remainder filled in from reference TRBV9 and TRBJ1-1): DSGVTQTPKHLITATGQRVTLRCSPRSGDLSVYWYQQSLDQGLQFLIQYYNGEERAKGNILERFSAQQFPDLHSELNLSSLELGDSALYFCASSPGGLNTEAFFGQGTRLTVV.

The V and J genes are TRBV6-5 and TRBJ2-2; perhaps TRBD1 as D (5 bases). CDR3 length: 13 amino acids. Germline assignment: CDR1 MNHEY and CDR2 SVGAGI. The V end lost 6 bases, the J end lost 5 bases, and 10 bases lay between the germline ends. This CDR3 reads CASRQGNTGELFF. Written as DNA, the CDR3 is TGTGCCAGCAGGCAGGGTAATACCGGGGAGCTGTTTTTT.

This clone was counted once. The chain combines TRBV1 with TRBJ2-1; the table's D call, TRBD2, has no DNA check behind it. TRBV1 is deemed a pseudogene. CDR3 length equals 15 residues. The CDR3 DNA follows: TGCACCAGCAGCCAAGTGCCGGGAGCGGGGAATGAGCAGTTCTTC. This encodes CTSSQVPGAGNEQFF.

V gene TRBV30 combines with J gene TRBJ1-6; D unclear. Germline assignment: CDR1 GTSNPN and CDR2 SVGIG (reference sequence). The CDR3 loop spans 13 amino acids. V was clipped by 5 bases and J by 8 bases, with 13 bases between them. The CDR3 reads CAWAGGRDSPLHF. As DNA, the CDR3 is TGTGCCTGGGCCGGTGGGCGTGATTCACCCCTCCACTTT.

V and J are TRBV15 and TRBJ1-1; 10 bases line up with TRBD1. This CDR3 spans 14 amino acids. After removal of 0 bases from V and 7 bases from J, the junction contained 2 bases not matched to a gene. Germline assignment: CDR1 LNHNV and CDR2 YYDKDF (reference sequence). CDR3 residues: CATSRETGGGEAFF. The CDR3 DNA sequence: TGTGCCACCAGCAGAGAGACAGGGGGCGGTGAAGCTTTCTTT.

Many counts were recorded for this clone. The V and J genes are TRBV5-1 and TRBJ1-2, with D possibly TRBD1 on 6 matching bases. V lost 1 base and J 8 bases, leaving 18 bases between the germline ends. The CDR3 is 15 amino acids. Germline V lookup: CDR1 SGHRS, CDR2 YFSETQ. The CDR3 sequence is CASSLTSGTMSGYTF. Here the CDR3 DNA reads TGCGCCAGCAGCTTGACCTCCGGGACAATGAGCGGCTACACCTTC.

V is TRBV27 and J is TRBJ2-2, with 10 bases matching TRBD2. Per the germline V gene, CDR1 is MNHEY and CDR2 is SMNVEV (reference sequence). CDR3 length: 17 amino acids. With V trimmed by 0 bases and J by 4 bases, 5 bases remained unmatched. DNA for the CDR3: TGTGCCAGCAGTTTATCATCCGGGACTAGCGCCACCGGGGAGCTGTTTTTT. It yields the protein CASSLSSGTSATGELFF.

The chain is built from TRBV20-1 and TRBJ1-5; D is unresolved. Trimming stripped 3 bases from V and 4 bases from J, with 10 bases between. In germline, CDR1 is DFQATT, CDR2 SNEGSKA (reference sequence). The CDR3 has 13 amino acids. In nucleotides, the CDR3 is TGCAGTGCTAGTACCCAGGAAAATCAGCCCCAGCATTTT. Amino acids: CSASTQENQPQHF.

J is TRBJ2-3 and V is TRBV7-3; TRBD2 matches at 7 bases. V was clipped by 2 bases and J by 3 bases; unmatched bases: 2. Germline CDR1 reads SGHTA; CDR2 reads FQGTGA. CDR3 length: 14 residues. CDR3 loop: CASSLGGRTDTQYF. CDR3 sequence (DNA): TGTGCCAGCAGCTTAGGCGGGAGAACAGATACGCAGTATTTT.

The chain joins TRBV7-2 to TRBJ2-2, with 12 bases that match TRBD2. There are 16 residues in the CDR3. The junction had 5 bases not matched to a gene; V was cut back by 3 bases and J by 6 bases. CDR1 SGHTA and CDR2 FQGNSA come from the germline V gene. CDR3 protein: CASSLRLAGVSGELFF. The CDR3 DNA reads TGTGCCAGCAGCTTGCGACTAGCGGGAGTATCCGGGGAGCTGTTTTTT.